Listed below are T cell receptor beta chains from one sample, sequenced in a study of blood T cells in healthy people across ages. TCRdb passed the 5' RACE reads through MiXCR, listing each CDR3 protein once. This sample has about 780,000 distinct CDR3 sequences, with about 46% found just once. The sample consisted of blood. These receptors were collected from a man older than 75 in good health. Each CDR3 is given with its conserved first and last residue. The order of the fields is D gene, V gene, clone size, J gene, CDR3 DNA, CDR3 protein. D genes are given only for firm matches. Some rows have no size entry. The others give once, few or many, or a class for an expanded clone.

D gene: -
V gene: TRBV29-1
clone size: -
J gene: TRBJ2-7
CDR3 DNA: TGCAGCGCCAGCGGAGGGGAAGCCTACGAGCAGTACTTC
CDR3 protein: CSASGGEAYEQYF

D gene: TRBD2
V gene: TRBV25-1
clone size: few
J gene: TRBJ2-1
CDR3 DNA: TGTGCCAGCACCCTAGCGGGAGTAGAGGATGAGCAGTTCTTC
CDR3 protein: CASTLAGVEDEQFF

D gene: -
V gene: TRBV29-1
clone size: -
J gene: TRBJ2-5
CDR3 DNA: TGCAGCGTTGAATCGTTTCTCGGAACAGAGACCCAGTACTTC
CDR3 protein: CSVESFLGTETQYF

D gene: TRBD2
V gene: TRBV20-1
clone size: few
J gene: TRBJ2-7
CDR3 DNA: TGCAGTGCTAGACCTAGCGGGACGACCTACGAGCAGTACTTC
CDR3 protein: CSARPSGTTYEQYF

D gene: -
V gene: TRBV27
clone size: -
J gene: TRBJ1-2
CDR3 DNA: TGTGCCAGCAGCCCCGCTCAAGGATATGGCGGCTACACCTTC
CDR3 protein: CASSPAQGYGGYTF

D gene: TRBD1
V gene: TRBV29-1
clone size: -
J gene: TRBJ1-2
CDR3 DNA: TGCAGCGTTACCGGGACAGGGTCCTATGGCTACACCTTC
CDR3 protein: CSVTGTGSYGYTF

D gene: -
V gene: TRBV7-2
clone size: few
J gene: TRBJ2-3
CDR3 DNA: TGTGCCAGCAGTATTAGGGGGGGGAACGCAGATACGCAGTATTTT
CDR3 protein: CASSIRGGNADTQYF

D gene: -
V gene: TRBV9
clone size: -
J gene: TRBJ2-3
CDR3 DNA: TGTGCCAGCAGCGTCCGACCTACAGATACGCAGTATTTT
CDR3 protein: CASSVRPTDTQYF

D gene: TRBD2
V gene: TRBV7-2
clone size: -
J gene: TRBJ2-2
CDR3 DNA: TGTGCCAGCAGCTTAGAAGGGACTAGCGGGACCGGGGAGCTGTTTTTT
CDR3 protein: CASSLEGTSGTGELFF

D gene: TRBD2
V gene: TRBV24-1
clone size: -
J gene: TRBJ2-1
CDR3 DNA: TGTGCCACCGGTGGGGCAGCGGGAGGGCCTAGCTCCTACAATGAGCAGTTCTTC
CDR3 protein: CATGGAAGGPSSYNEQFF

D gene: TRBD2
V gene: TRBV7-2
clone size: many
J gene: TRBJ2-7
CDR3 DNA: TGTGCCAGCAGCTTAAGGGGATCGACTAGCGGAAACTCCTACGAGCAGTACTTC
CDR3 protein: CASSLRGSTSGNSYEQYF

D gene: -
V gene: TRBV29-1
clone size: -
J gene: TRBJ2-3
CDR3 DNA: TGCAGCGTTGAAAGGGGGCGGGAGGTTGGTACGCAGTATTTT
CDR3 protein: CSVERGREVGTQYF

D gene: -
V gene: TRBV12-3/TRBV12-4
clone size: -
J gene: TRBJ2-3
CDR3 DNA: TGTGCCAGCAGTTCCTCCAGGAGACTTAGCACAGATACGCAGTATTTT
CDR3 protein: CASSSSRRLSTDTQYF

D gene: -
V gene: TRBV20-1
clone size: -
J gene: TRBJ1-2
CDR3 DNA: TGCAGTGCTATCGGGCAGTTTAACTATGGCTACACCTTC
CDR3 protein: CSAIGQFNYGYTF

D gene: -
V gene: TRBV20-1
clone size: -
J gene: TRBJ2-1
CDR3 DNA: TGCAGTGCTAGAGATCTGGTATTTTACAATGAGCAGTTCTTC
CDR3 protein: CSARDLVFYNEQFF

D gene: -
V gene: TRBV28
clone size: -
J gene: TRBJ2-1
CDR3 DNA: TGTGCCAGCAATCTCAGGGTAAATGAGCAGTTCTTC
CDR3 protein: CASNLRVNEQFF

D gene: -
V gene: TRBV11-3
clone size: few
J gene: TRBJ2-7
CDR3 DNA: TGTGCCAGCAGCAGCCGGATCTACGAGCAGTACTTC
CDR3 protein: CASSSRIYEQYF

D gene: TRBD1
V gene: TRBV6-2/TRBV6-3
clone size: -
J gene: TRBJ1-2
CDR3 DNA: TGTGCCAGCAGCCCCGAGGGACAGGGCTATGGCTACACCTTC
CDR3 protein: CASSPEGQGYGYTF

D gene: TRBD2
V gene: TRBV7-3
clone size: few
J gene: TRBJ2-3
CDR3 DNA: TGTGCCAGCAGCCCCCGAGCGGGAGTAGTTGCAGATACGCAGTATTTT
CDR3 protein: CASSPRAGVVADTQYF

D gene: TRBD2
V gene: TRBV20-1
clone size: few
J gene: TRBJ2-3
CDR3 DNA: TGCAGTGCTACTGTGACTAGCGGGATCGGAGATACGCAGTATTTT
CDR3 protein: CSATVTSGIGDTQYF

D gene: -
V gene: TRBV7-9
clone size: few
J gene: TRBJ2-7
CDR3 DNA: TGTGCCAGCAGCTTAGGGTGGTACGAGCAGTACTTC
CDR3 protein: CASSLGWYEQYF

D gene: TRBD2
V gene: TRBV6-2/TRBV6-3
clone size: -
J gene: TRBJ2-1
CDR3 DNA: TGTGCCAGCAGTTATTTTGGTCCGCCGGGGGGCAATGAGCAGTTCTTC
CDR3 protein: CASSYFGPPGGNEQFF

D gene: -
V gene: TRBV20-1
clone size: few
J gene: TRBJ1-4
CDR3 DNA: TGCAGTGCCCGGGGATATGAAAAACTGTTTTTT
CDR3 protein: CSARGYEKLFF

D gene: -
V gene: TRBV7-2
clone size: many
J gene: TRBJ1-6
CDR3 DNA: TGTGCCAGCAGATTCCGAAGCTCCTATAATTCACCCCTCCACTTT
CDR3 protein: CASRFRSSYNSPLHF

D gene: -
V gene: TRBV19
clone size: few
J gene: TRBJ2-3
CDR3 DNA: TGTGCCAGTAACCAACAGGGAGATACGCAGTATTTT
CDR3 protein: CASNQQGDTQYF

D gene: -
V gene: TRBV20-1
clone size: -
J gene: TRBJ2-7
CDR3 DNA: TGCAGTGCTGGGACTGGAGATTGGGAGCAGTACTTC
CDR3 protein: CSAGTGDWEQYF

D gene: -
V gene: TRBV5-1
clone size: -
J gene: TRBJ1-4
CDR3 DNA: TGCGCCAGCAGCTTGGGCCCTGCCGGGACGGTAAATGAAAAACTGTTTTTT
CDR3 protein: CASSLGPAGTVNEKLFF

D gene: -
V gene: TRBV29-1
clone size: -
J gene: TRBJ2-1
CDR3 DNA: TGCAGCGCCGGGGCCCCGAACAATGAGCAGTTCTTC
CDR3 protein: CSAGAPNNEQFF

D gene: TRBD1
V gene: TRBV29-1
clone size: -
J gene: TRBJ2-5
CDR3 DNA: TGCAGCGTCGGAAACAGGGGGCTGGAGACCCAGTACTTC
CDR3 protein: CSVGNRGLETQYF

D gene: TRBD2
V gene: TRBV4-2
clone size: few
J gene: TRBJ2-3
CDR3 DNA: TGTGCCAGCAGCCAAACCTTTCGGGGACTAGCGGGAGGAACAGATACGCAGTATTTT
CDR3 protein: CASSQTFRGLAGGTDTQYF

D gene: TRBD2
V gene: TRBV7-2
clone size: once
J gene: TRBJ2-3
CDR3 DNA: TGTGCCAGCAGCTTTAGTACCGCGGGAGGGACCGCAGATACGCAGTATTTT
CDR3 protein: CASSFSTAGGTADTQYF

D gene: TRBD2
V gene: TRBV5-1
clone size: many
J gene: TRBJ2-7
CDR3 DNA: TGCGCCAGCAGCTTAAACCCGGCACTAGCGACCTACGAGCAGTACTTC
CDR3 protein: CASSLNPALATYEQYF

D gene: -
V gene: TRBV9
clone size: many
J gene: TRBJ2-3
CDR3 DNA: TGTGCCAGCAGCGTCGATGATAGCTCTAGAGATACGCAGTATTTT
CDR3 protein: CASSVDDSSRDTQYF

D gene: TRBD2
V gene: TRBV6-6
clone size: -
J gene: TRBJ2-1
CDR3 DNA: TGTGCCAGCAGTTACGGGTTGGGGCGGGGGGGCCACAATGAGCAGTTCTTC
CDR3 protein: CASSYGLGRGGHNEQFF

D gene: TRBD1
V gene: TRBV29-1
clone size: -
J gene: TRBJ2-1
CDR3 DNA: TGCAGCCTACACAGGGGTTACAATGAGCAGTTCTTC
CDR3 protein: CSLHRGYNEQFF

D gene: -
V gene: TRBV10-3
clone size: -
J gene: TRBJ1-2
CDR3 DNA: TGTGCCATCAGTGAGTCACGGGGGCCCGGGCCTTATGGCTACACCTTC
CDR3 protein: CAISESRGPGPYGYTF

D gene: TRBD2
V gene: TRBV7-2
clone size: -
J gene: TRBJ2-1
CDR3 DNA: TGTGCCAGCAGCCCCAGGACTAGCGGGACCAATGAGCAGTTCTTC
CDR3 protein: CASSPRTSGTNEQFF

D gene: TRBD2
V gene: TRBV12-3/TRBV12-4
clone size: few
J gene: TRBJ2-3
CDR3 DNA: TGTGCCAGCAGCGCCAGCCCCCAGACTAGCGGGAACCCAGATACGCAGTATTTT
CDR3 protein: CASSASPQTSGNPDTQYF

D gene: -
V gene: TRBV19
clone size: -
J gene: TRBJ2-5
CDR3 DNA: -
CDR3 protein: CASSFGPGYLETQYF

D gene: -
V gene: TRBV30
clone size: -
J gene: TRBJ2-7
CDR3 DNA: TGTGCCTGGAGTGTTCATGAATACGAGCAGTACTTC
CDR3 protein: CAWSVHEYEQYF

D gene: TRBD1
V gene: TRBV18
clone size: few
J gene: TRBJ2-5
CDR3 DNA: TGTGCCAGCTCACCACTGGACAGGGGGCCAGAGACCCAGTACTTC
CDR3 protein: CASSPLDRGPETQYF